This T cell receptor beta chain was sequenced during a study of T-cell reconstitution after alpha-beta-depleted transplantation in children. This clonotype has at least ten counts. Unique molecular identifiers were incorporated during preparation of the TCRbeta library. TCRdb ran MiXCR on the PCR reads and lists one entry per CDR3 protein. This sample has some 500,000 distinct CDR3 sequences, with around 19% found just once. Sequencing was performed on PBMCs from the stem cell graft donor, taken from the stem cell graft. This receptor was identified in a human donor who donated a stem cell graft to a child with acute lymphoblastic leukemia.

In DNA, the CDR3 is TGTGCCAGCAGTGTGGACAGTCAAGAGACCCAGTACTTC. As protein: CASSVDSQETQYF. The V and J genes are TRBV9 and TRBJ2-5, with D possibly matching TRBD1 (6 bases). The ends were cut back, 5 bases at V and 2 bases at J, with 10 bases in the middle. CDR3 length equals 13 residues. Looked up from germline, CDR1 is SGDLS and CDR2 is YYNGEE.